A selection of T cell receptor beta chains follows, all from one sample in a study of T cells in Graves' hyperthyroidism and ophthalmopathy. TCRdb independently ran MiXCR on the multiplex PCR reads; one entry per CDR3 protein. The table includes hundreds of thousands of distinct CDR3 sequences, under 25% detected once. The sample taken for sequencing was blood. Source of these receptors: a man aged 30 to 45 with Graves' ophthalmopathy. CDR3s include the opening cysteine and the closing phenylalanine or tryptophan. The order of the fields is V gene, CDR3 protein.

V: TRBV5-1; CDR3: CASSLSAGTTEAFF
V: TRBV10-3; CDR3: CAISESKTRDNEQFF
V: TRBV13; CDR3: CASSLGLAPTGELFF
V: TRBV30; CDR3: CAWSYDRIGEQYF
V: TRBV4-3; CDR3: CASSEDSGGDTQYF
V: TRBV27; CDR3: CASSAFTSGSYNEQFF
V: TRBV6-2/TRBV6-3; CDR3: CATRASGRSGELFF
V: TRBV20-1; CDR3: CSAIPGQGSLEEQFF
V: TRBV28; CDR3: CASSLLGREQYF
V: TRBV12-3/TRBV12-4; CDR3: CASSLLTEQFF
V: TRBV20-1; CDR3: CSAPKRESSYNEQFF
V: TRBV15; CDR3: CATSRDGVTGNQPQHF